The clone carrying this TCR beta chain occurred a few times. The antigen is undetermined. These data are taken from a study of beta chain features in type 1 diabetes. Study results and caveats: Naive, central memory and Treg TCRB repertoires seemed to resemble each other more closely in patients than they did in healthy donors.

Expressed TCRB transcripts were sequenced after all isolated RNA was converted to cDNA. Measured with immunoSEQ multiplex PCR; TCRdb has only the in-frame clones, and not every one. The table includes around 280,000 clones, approximately 8% detected once. Material for sequencing was central memory CD4+ T cells from blood. The receptor's source is a young woman in good health.

This CDR3 reads CASTKTGGPTEAFF. The CDR3 bases are TGTGCCAGCACCAAGACAGGGGGCCCGACTGAAGCTTTCTTT. J is TRBJ1-1 and V is TRBV9; 10 bases match TRBD1. V lost 6 bases and J lost 5; bases outside the gene matches: 7. This CDR3 has 14 amino acids. Germline CDR1 reads SGDLS; CDR2 reads YYNGEE.